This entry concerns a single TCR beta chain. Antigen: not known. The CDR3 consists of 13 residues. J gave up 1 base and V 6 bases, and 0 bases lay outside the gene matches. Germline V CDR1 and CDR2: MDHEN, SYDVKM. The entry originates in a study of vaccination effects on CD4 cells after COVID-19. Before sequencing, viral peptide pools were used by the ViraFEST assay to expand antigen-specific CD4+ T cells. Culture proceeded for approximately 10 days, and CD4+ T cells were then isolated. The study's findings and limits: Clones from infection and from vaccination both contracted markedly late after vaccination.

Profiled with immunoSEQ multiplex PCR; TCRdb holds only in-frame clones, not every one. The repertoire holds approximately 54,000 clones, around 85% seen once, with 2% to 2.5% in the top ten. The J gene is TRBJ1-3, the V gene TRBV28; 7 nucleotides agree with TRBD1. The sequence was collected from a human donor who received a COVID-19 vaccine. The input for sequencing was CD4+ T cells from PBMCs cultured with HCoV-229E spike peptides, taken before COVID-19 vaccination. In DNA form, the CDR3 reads TGTGCCAGCAGGACAGGGTCTGGAAACACCATATATTTT. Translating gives CASRTGSGNTIYF.